One TCR beta chain is described in this entry. Study processing details: Estimated nucleated cell counts came from reference gene primer amplification. The assay was immunoSEQ multiplex PCR, and TCRdb's table has in-frame clones only and misses some. The D gene and trimming were derived from the DNA, and the V and J assignments and clone size from that table. The sample comprises tens of thousands of clones, about 82% of which are singletons, and roughly two fifths rests with the top ten. These data come from a study of blood T cell repertoires in COVID-19. Across the whole study: Acute and convalescent COVID-19 samples came from the United States, Italy and Spain.

Per the germline V gene, CDR1 is MGHRA and CDR2 is YSYEKL. The length of the CDR3 is 13 residues. Trimming left V 8 bases short and J 2 bases short, with 11 bases between. This sequence originates from a human donor in a cohort sampled during active COVID-19. The sample comprised peripheral blood. This chain uses TRBV4-1 with TRBJ2-3; D is possibly TRBD2 (6 bases). CDR3 sequence: CASGTPFTDTQYF. The DNA of the CDR3 is TGCGCCAGCGGGACTCCCTTCACAGATACGCAGTATTTT.